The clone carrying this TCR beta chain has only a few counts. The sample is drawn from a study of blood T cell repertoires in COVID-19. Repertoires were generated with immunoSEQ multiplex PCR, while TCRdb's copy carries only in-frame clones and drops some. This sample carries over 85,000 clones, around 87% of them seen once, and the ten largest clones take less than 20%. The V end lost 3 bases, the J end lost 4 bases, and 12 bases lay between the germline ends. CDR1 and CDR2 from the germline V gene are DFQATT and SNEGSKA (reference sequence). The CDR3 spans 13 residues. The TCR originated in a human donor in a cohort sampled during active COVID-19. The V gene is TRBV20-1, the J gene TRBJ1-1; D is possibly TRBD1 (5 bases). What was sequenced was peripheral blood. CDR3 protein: CSASLQGGTEAFF. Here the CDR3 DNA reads TGCAGTGCTAGTCTGCAGGGTGGCACTGAAGCTTTCTTT.